Listed below are T cell receptor beta chains from one sample, sequenced in a study of cytomegalovirus exposure and HLA in healthy donors. Assay: immunoSEQ multiplex PCR; the TCRdb copy retains only in-frame clones and omits some. This table has over 150,000 clones, approximately 80% appearing once. Sequencing was carried out using PBMCs. These receptors originate from a man aged 30-40 years in good health and CMV-seronegative. Both conserved end residues are part of each CDR3. The D gene is left open where the match is weak. Some rows have no size entry. The others give once, few or many, or a class for an expanded clone.

TRBJ1-5 | - | TRBV28 | - | TGTGCCAGCAGTTTATCCTATCAGCCCCAGCATTTT | CASSLSYQPQHF
TRBJ2-6 | - | TRBV7-8 | TRBD1 | TGTGCCAGCAGCCTACAGGGGCGACCCTCTGGGGCCAACGTCCTGACTTTC | CASSLQGRPSGANVLTF
TRBJ2-3 | - | TRBV19 | - | TGTGCCAGTAGTATGAGGGCGGACACAGATACGCAGTATTTT | CASSMRADTDTQYF
TRBJ2-1 | - | TRBV4-3 | - | TGCGCCAGCAGCCAAGTTGGAGGCGCCAACCGCGATGAGCAGTTCTTC | CASSQVGGANRDEQFF
TRBJ2-7 | - | TRBV28 | TRBD1 | TGTGCCAGCAGACTGACAGGGGGCGACGAGCAGTACTTC | CASRLTGGDEQYF
TRBJ2-3 | - | TRBV5-1 | TRBD2 | TGCGCCAGCAGCTTGGAGACTAGCGGGAGGGGTCCGCAGTATTTT | CASSLETSGRGPQYF
TRBJ1-1 | - | TRBV9 | - | TGTGCCAGCAGCGTAGGTGGGGTCCGGGGAACTGAAGCTTTCTTT | CASSVGGVRGTEAFF
TRBJ1-4 | few | TRBV7-2 | - | TGTGCCAGCAGCTTCGATAGGACTGGAGGTGAAAAACTGTTTTTT | CASSFDRTGGEKLFF
TRBJ1-2 | once | TRBV6-6 | - | TGTGCCAGCAGTTGGGGCGCTCTCTATGGCTACACCTTC | CASSWGALYGYTF
TRBJ1-5 | - | TRBV10-2 | - | TGCGCCAGCAGTGACCTCAATCAGCCCCAGCATTTT | CASSDLNQPQHF